The 5 T cell receptor beta chains listed next were all sequenced from one sample in a study of T cells in Graves' hyperthyroidism and ophthalmopathy. TCR beta CDR3 region amplification was performed from RNA transcripts. Using the HTBI primer set, a first-round RT-PCR was run on the TCR CDR3. In TCRdb, the multiplex PCR reads were re-called with MiXCR into one record per CDR3 protein. The table records 35,000 to 45,000 distinct CDR3 sequences, roughly 50% of them present only once. Input material: blood. Receptor source: a man aged 40-50 years with Graves' ophthalmopathy.

Many counts were recorded for this clonotype. The CDR3 coding sequence is TGTGCCAGCAGCCAAGCGGGGCCCCCCAATGAGCAGTTCTTC. Its protein is CASSQAGPPNEQFF. The chain couples TRBV4-2 to TRBJ2-1, with D perhaps matching TRBD1 or TRBD2 (5 bases each). V was cut by 1 base and J by 6 bases, with 10 bases left in between. In germline, CDR1 is LGHNA, CDR2 YNFKEQ. CDR3 length: 14 amino acids.

This clonotype has ten or more counts. The chain carries TRBV2 and TRBJ2-3; D gene unclear. Trimming removed 6 bases from V and 2 bases from J, with 6 bases in between. From germline, CDR1 is SNHLY and CDR2 FYNNEI. The CDR3 covers 12 residues. CDR3 in DNA: TGTGCCAGCAGCCGTTCCACAGATACGCAGTATTTT. Its protein product is CASSRSTDTQYF.

Comment on this clonotype: As the CDR3 is not closed by the conserved phenylalanine or tryptophan, this likely results from a read error. No DNA is shown, since the ends of the CDR3 on it are uncertain; the CDR3 is the one TCRdb lists. This chain connects TRBV20-1 to TRBJ2-7; the DNA was not compared with TRBD1, the D call given in the table. The CDR3 has 8 residues if both end residues are counted. Germline V CDR1 and CDR2: DFQATT, SNEGSKA (reference sequence). CDR3 region: CSARTGGQ.

Worth noting for this clonotype: A read error may account for a junction end that differs from germline. The genes are TRBV2 and TRBJ2-5; the D is unclear. Germline CDR1 and CDR2: SNHLY and FYNNEI. The CDR3 extends over 10 amino acids. The CDR3 region is CASREETQYF. As DNA, the CDR3 is TGTGCCAGCAGGGAAGAGACCCAGTACTTC.

This clonotype was seen ten or more times. The rearrangement links TRBV19 to TRBJ2-7, with unresolved D. The CDR3 sequence is 13 residues long. Germline V lookup: CDR1 LNHDA, CDR2 SQIVND (reference sequence). The V end was cut by 9 bases, the J end by 0 bases, with 12 bases between. The CDR3 DNA sequence: TGTGCCAGCGCTCAAAGTTCCTCCTACGAGCAGTACTTC. It is translated as CASAQSSSYEQYF.